Each of the 8 T cell receptor beta chains below was sequenced from the same sample in a study of blood T cell repertoires in COVID-19. Libraries were prepared by immunoSEQ multiplex PCR; TCRdb keeps only in-frame clonotypes and omits some of them. This sample has nearly 200,000 clones, with 70% to 90% found just once. The specimen was peripheral blood. These receptors were collected from a woman in her forties who had recovered from COVID-19.

V and J are TRBV6-2 or TRBV6-3 and TRBJ2-4, with D possibly being TRBD1 (5 bases). Trimming pared 2 bases from V and 0 bases from J, leaving 11 bases between. This CDR3 contains 16 residues. CDR1 is MNHEY, CDR2 SVGEGT, per germline. The CDR3 is CASSYLRQIAKNIQYF. CDR3 coding DNA: TGTGCCAGCAGTTACCTACGACAGATAGCCAAAAACATTCAGTACTTC.

This chain uses TRBV7-9 with TRBJ1-1; TRBD1 might be the D (5 bases). Germline loops: CDR1 SEHNR, CDR2 FQNEAQ (reference sequence). V dropped 4 bases and J dropped 1 base, with 16 bases sitting between them. This CDR3 comprises 16 residues. CDR3 bases: TGTGCCAGCAGCTCGGAACTGGACACTGAGAACACTGAAGCTTTCTTT. This gives the protein CASSSELDTENTEAFF.

As regards this clone: The junction does not match germline at one end; this may be a read error. This rearrangement joins TRBV7-2 to TRBJ2-1, with 8 bases lining up with TRBD1. This CDR3 has 12 amino acids. From germline, CDR1 is SGHTA and CDR2 FQGNSA. In DNA form, the CDR3 reads TGTGCCAGCAGCACAGCTCCGGGACAGGCCGTCTTC. The encoded protein is CASSTAPGQAVF.

This clone was observed once. The J gene is TRBJ1-5, the V gene TRBV19; D might be TRBD1 (5 bases). V dropped 0 bases and J dropped 7 bases, with 19 bases sitting between them. The CDR3 spans 17 residues. Germline values: CDR1 LNHDA, CDR2 SQIVND (reference sequence). CDR3 sequence: CASSIDREDPGNQPQHF. CDR3 DNA sequence: TGTGCCAGTAGTATAGATAGGGAAGACCCAGGGAACCAGCCCCAGCATTTT.

V is TRBV20-1 and J is TRBJ2-2; D is perhaps TRBD1 (5 bases). This CDR3 comprises 14 residues. The germline gives CDR1 DFQATT, CDR2 SNEGSKA (reference sequence). V gave up 3 bases and J gave up 2 bases, with 10 bases separating them. CDR3 in amino acids: CSASRRANTGELFF. The CDR3 bases are TGCAGTGCTAGTCGCAGGGCAAACACCGGGGAGCTGTTTTTT.

The CDR3 protein is CASSPQAGGPEDTQYF. As DNA, the CDR3 is TGTGCCAGCAGCCCGCAAGCGGGAGGGCCGGAAGATACGCAGTATTTT. The chain recombines TRBV7-2 with TRBJ2-3; 10 nucleotides match TRBD2. The germline V gene has CDR1 SGHTA and CDR2 FQGNSA. The CDR3 has 16 amino acids. V trimming: 5 bases; J trimming: 5 bases; junction bases outside the gene matches: 10.

J is TRBJ1-6 and V is TRBV19; D is ambiguous. There are 15 residues in the CDR3. Trimming removed 6 bases from V and 13 bases from J, with 22 bases in between. Germline V gives CDR1 LNHDA, CDR2 SQIVND (reference sequence). CDR3: CASRNELGLHSPLHF. The CDR3, as DNA: TGTGCCAGTAGGAACGAATTGGGCCTCCACTCCCCCCTCCACTTT.

V gene TRBV28 combines with J gene TRBJ2-5; tentatively, D is TRBD1 (7 bases). This CDR3 region has 14 residues. Germline CDR1 reads MDHEN; CDR2 reads SYDVKM. The germline V and J ends were trimmed by 6 bases and 1 base, with 12 bases remaining between them. This CDR3 reads CASRGGQLQETQYF. DNA of the CDR3: TGTGCCAGCAGGGGGGGACAGCTCCAAGAGACCCAGTACTTC. The whole variable domain, filled in from reference TRBV28 and TRBJ2-5, reads DVKVTQSSRYLVKRTGEKVFLECVQDMDHENMFWYRQDPGLGLRLIYFSYDVKMKEKGDIPEGYSVSREKKERFSLILESASTNQTSMYLCASRGGQLQETQYFGPGTRLLVL.